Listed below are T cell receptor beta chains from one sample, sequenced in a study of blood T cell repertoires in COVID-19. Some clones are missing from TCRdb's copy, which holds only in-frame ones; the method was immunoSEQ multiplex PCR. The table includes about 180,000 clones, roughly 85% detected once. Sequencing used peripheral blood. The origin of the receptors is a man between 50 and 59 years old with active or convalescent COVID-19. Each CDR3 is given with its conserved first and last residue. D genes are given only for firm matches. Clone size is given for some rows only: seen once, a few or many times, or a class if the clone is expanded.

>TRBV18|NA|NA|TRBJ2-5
CASSRSGEETQYF
TGTGCCAGCTCACGGTCCGGGGAAGAGACCCAGTACTTC
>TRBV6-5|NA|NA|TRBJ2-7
CASSPSGRGYEQYF
TGTGCCAGCAGTCCGAGTGGGAGAGGTTACGAGCAGTACTTC
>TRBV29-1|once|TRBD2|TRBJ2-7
CSVGASGRAYEQYF
TGCAGCGTTGGAGCTAGCGGGAGGGCTTACGAGCAGTACTTC
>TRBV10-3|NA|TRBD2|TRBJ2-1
CAIRQTSGSGGANEQFF
TGTGCCATCAGACAGACTAGCGGGAGCGGCGGGGCCAATGAGCAGTTCTTC
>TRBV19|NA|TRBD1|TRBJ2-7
CASSTDRVGGEQYF
TGTGCCAGTAGTACGGACAGGGTAGGAGGCGAGCAGTACTTC
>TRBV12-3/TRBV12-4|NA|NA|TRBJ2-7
CASRPDSSYEQYF
TGTGCCAGCAGACCGGACAGCTCCTACGAGCAGTACTTC
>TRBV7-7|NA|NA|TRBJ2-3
CASSLGGPGADTQYF
TGTGCCAGCAGCTTAGGGGGCCCAGGGGCAGATACGCAGTATTTT
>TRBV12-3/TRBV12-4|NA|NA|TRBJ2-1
CASSLTRNEQFF
TGTGCCAGCAGTTTGACTAGGAATGAGCAGTTCTTC
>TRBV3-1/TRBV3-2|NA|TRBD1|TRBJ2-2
CAIPGTGCTGELFF
TGTGCCATCCCAGGGACAGGGTGCACCGGGGAGCTGTTTTTT
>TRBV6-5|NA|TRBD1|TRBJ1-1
CASRSGQGMNTEAFF
TGTGCCAGCAGATCCGGACAGGGGATGAACACTGAAGCTTTCTTT
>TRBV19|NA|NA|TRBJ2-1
CASSMGGLWNEQFF
TGTGCCAGTAGTATGGGGGGGCTTTGGAATGAGCAGTTCTTC
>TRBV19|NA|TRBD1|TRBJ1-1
CASSKDQGAASAFF
TGTGCCAGTAGTAAGGATCAGGGGGCGGCATCAGCTTTCTTT
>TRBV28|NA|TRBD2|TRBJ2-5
CASSSQGLAQETQYF
TGTGCCAGCAGTTCTCAGGGACTAGCGCAAGAGACCCAGTACTTC
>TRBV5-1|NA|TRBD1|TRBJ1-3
CASSLAGGDRLF
TGCGCCAGCAGCCTAGCCGGCGGGGACAGGTTATTT
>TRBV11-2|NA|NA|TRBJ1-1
CASSSVHRANTEAFF
TGTGCCAGCAGCTCCGTTCACAGGGCGAACACTGAAGCTTTCTTT
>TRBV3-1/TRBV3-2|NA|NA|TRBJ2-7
CASSQGQQQYF
TGTGCCAGCAGCCAAGGACAACAGCAGTACTTC
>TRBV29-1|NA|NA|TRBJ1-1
CRAGTGTMNTEAFF
TGCAGAGCTGGCACAGGTACTATGAACACTGAAGCTTTCTTT
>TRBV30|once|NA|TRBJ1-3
CAGFVSGNTIYF
TGTGCCGGCTTTGTCTCTGGAAACACCATATATTTT
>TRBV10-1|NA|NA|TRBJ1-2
CASRREARYGYTF
TGCGCCAGCAGACGGGAGGCGCGATATGGCTACACCTTC
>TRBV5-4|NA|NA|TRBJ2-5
CASSYPGVQETQYF
TGTGCCAGCAGCTATCCCGGGGTGCAAGAGACCCAGTACTTC
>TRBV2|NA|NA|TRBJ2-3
CASATSRFTDTQYF
TGTGCCAGCGCCACTAGCAGGTTCACAGATACGCAGTATTTT
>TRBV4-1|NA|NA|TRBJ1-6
CASSQDQAGSTNSPLHF
TGCGCCAGCAGCCAAGATCAAGCAGGTTCGACAAATTCACCCCTCCACTTT
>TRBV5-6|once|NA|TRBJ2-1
CASSLISDTYNEQFF
TGTGCCAGCAGCTTGATCTCAGATACATACAATGAGCAGTTCTTC
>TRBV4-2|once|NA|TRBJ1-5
CASSQGSVSGMDQPQHF
TGTGCCAGCAGCCAAGGAAGCGTTTCAGGGATGGATCAGCCCCAGCATTTT